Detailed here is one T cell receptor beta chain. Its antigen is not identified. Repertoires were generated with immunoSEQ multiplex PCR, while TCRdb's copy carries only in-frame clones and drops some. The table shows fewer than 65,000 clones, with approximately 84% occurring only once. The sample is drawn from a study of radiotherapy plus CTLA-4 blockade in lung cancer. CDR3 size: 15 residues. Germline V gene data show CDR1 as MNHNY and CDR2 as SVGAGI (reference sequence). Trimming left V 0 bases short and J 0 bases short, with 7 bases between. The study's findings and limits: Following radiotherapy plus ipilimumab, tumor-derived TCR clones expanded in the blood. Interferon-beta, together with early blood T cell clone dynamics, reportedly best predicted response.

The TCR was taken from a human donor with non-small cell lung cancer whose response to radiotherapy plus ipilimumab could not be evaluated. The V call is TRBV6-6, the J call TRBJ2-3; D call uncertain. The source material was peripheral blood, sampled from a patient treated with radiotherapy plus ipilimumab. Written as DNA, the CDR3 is TGTGCCAGCAGTTACTCTCCGCGGAGCACAGATACGCAGTATTTT. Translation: CASSYSPRSTDTQYF.